This T cell receptor (beta chain) was recovered during a study of cytomegalovirus exposure and HLA in healthy donors. Study at large: Previous work identified 120 million or so unique TCR beta sequences from about 200 million T cells. Notes on the study in general: Most TCR sequences were seen very rarely across donors, but some public TCRs occurred in many.

The PCR ran on 60 Vbeta and 13 Jbeta primers. Measured with immunoSEQ multiplex PCR; TCRdb has only the in-frame clones, and not every one. Of over 100,000 clones listed, roughly three fifths are singletons. Sampled while nominally healthy, donors likely had unrecorded immune exposures. Unrecorded for this donor was the CMV serostatus. This clone was seen a few times. As yet, its antigen is unknown. What was sequenced was PBMCs. The origin of this receptor is a human donor in good health.

CDR3 DNA: TGCGCCAGCAGCCAGAACAGGGATGAGCAGTTCTTC. Protein sequence: CASSQNRDEQFF. The V and J genes are TRBV4-1 and TRBJ2-1; D is perhaps TRBD1 (6 bases). CDR3 size: 12 residues. The V end was cut by 3 bases, the J end by 8 bases, with 8 bases between. In germline, CDR1 is MGHRA, CDR2 YSYEKL.